This TCR beta chain was documented in a study of molecular identifiers for immune sequencing clone quantification. Across the study: Replicates involved a five-way split of RNA from roughly 20,000 or 100,000 naive CD8 cells, with sequencing of four.

TCRdb recomputed calls from the PCR reads with MiXCR, one row per CDR3 protein. Among 460,000 or so distinct CDR3 sequences, about 25% were seen once, and the ten largest hold over 0.6%. Source material for naive CD8 libraries was about 17,000 to 1,100,000 sorted cells, with 10%, 30% or 50% RNA. Naive CD8 T cells were sorted as CD8+CD4-CCR7+CD45RA+. V was shortened by 5 bases and J by 1 base, with 9 bases between the two germline ends. Germline CDR1 and CDR2: GTSNPN and SVGIG (reference sequence). This CDR3 has 13 amino acids. This clonotype was found many times. Input material: naive CD8+ T cells from blood, with Jurkat cell RNA spiked in. Subset specified: FACS-sorted CD8+CD4-CCR7+CD45RA+ naive T cells. This sequence joins TRBV30 and TRBJ1-5; D gene unclear. The origin of this receptor is a human donor in good health. Some libraries in this study had Jurkat cell RNA spiked in. CDR3 nucleotides: TGTGCCTGGGGGCGCGACAGCAATCAGCCCCAGCATTTT. Encoded protein: CAWGRDSNQPQHF.